A single sample is the source of the 8 T cell receptor beta chains below, sequenced in a study of CD8+ T cells in alopecia areata. Extraction of RNA preceded its reverse transcription into cDNA, which served as the sequencing template. Repertoires were generated with immunoSEQ multiplex PCR, while TCRdb's copy carries only in-frame clones and drops some. The profile covers approximately 100,000 clones, with 35% to 50% appearing a single time and roughly 0.83% taken by the ten largest. The sequenced sample consisted of CD4+ T cells sorted from blood. These receptors all come from a human donor with alopecia areata.

Comment on this clone: The sample carries other DNA sequences with the same CDR3. The chain employs TRBV6-6 and TRBJ2-7, with 9 bases matching TRBD1. Losses at the gene ends were 0 bases for V and 3 bases for J; bases not matched to a gene: 0. Germline V lookup: CDR1 MNHNY, CDR2 SVGAGI (reference sequence). The CDR3 runs 14 residues. The CDR3 region is CASSYSGQGYEQYF. The CDR3 coding sequence is TGTGCCAGCAGTTACTCGGGACAGGGCTACGAGCAGTACTTC.

The rearrangement links TRBV10-3 to TRBJ1-2; D unresolved. The CDR3 sequence is 14 residues long. The germline CDR1 and CDR2 sequences are ENHRY and SYGVKD. The V gene lost 0 bases and the J gene lost 6 bases, with 11 bases spanning the gap. CDR3 bases: TGTGCCATCAGTGAGTCGACCGTTACAAATGGCTACACCTTC. Translated, it gives CAISESTVTNGYTF.

This clone has a handful of counts. This chain joins TRBV29-1 and TRBJ2-3; D ambiguous. Germline CDR1 and CDR2: SQVTM and ANQGSEA. The CDR3 covers 11 residues. Trimming took off 7 bases at V and 5 bases at J, with 10 bases between the two ends. CDR3 nucleotides: TGCAGCGCACCCACGGGAGATACGCAGTATTTT. Encoded protein: CSAPTGDTQYF.

This chain joins TRBV20-1 and TRBJ2-1; no firm D call. CDR1 and CDR2 (germline): DFQATT, SNEGSKA (reference sequence). This CDR3 region has 10 residues. The V end was cut by 6 bases, the J end by 4 bases, with 4 bases between. CDR3 region: CSAKYNEQFF. The CDR3 nucleotides are TGCAGTGCAAAATACAATGAGCAGTTCTTC.

The chain links TRBV11-2 to TRBJ2-3; the D is unclear. Trimming pared 5 bases from V and 1 base from J, leaving 16 bases between. Germline CDR1 reads SGHAT; CDR2 reads FQNNGV. The CDR3 runs 16 residues. Here the CDR3 reads CASSPRLSSGTDTQYF. In DNA, the CDR3 is TGTGCCAGCAGCCCAAGGCTTTCCAGCGGCACAGATACGCAGTATTTT.

V and J are TRBV29-1 and TRBJ2-1; TRBD1 matches at 9 bases. The CDR3 is 14 residues long. CDR1 is SQVTM, CDR2 ANQGSEA, per germline. The V segment lost 5 bases and the J segment 2 bases; nucleotides outside the gene matches: 4. In DNA, the CDR3 is TGCAGCGTTAGGACAGGGGATCCCTACAATGAGCAGTTCTTC. It yields the protein CSVRTGDPYNEQFF.

The rearrangement uses TRBV5-1 and TRBJ2-5, with 12 bases lining up with TRBD2. CDR1 and CDR2 from the germline V gene are SGHRS and YFSETQ. There are 16 residues in the CDR3. The junction had 6 bases not matched to a gene; V was cut back by 4 bases and J by 2 bases. As DNA, the CDR3 is TGCGCCAGCAGCCCGCTGACTAGCGGGGGACAAGAGACCCAGTACTTC. The encoded protein is CASSPLTSGGQETQYF.

The J gene is TRBJ2-5, the V gene TRBV30, with D possibly being TRBD2 (6 bases). CDR3 size: 15 residues. V was pared by 3 bases and J by 2 bases, with 16 bases between. Germline V lookup: CDR1 GTSNPN, CDR2 SVGIG (reference sequence). CDR3 coding DNA: TGTGCCTGGAGCATGGGAGGCTGGGGGCAAGAGACCCAGTACTTC. Translation gives CAWSMGGWGQETQYF.